This T cell receptor (beta chain) appears in the sequencing data of a study of shared clonotypes between healthy human individuals. Germline V gene lookup returns CDR1 MDHEN and CDR2 SYDVKM. Deletions cut 4 bases from V and 4 bases from J, with 14 bases between. The CDR3 is 15 residues long. The naive CD8 subset, CD45RO-negative cells positively selected for CCR7, excluded terminally differentiated effector memory CD45RA+ cells. The data were produced by immunoSEQ multiplex PCR, yet TCRdb's version contains in-frame clones alone and is incomplete. The repertoire holds millions of clones, roughly 91% seen once, with around 1.7% in the top ten.

The rearrangement uses TRBV28 and TRBJ2-1, with a weak D call TRBD2 (6 bases). The sequencing input was naive CD8+ T cells from PBMCs. The TCR comes from a young man in good health. Some clones in this sample may be carry-over from other donors' samples. The CDR3 sequence is CASSWRGGGYNEQFF. CDR3 DNA sequence: TGTGCCAGCAGTTGGCGGGGAGGTGGGTACAATGAGCAGTTCTTC.